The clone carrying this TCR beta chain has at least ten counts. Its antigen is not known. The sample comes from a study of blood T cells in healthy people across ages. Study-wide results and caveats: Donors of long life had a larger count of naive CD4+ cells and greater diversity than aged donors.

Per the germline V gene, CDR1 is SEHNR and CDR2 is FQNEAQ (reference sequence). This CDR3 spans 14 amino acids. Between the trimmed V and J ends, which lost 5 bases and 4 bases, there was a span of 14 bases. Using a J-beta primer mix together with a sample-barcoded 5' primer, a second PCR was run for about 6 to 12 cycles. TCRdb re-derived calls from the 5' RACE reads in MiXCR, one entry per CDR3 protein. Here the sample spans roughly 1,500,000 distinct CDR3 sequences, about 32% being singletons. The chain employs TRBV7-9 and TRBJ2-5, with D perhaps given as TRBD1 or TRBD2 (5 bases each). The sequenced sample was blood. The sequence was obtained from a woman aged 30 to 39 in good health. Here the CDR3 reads CASSTPGPPETQYF. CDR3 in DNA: TGTGCCAGCAGCACTCCGGGACCACCAGAGACCCAGTACTTC.